Sequencing of this TCR beta chain was carried out in a study of cytomegalovirus exposure and HLA in healthy donors. With 5 bases clipped from V and 4 bases from J, the junction kept 14 bases outside the gene matches. CDR3 length: 17 residues. Per the germline V gene, CDR1 is MNHEY and CDR2 is SMNVEV (reference sequence). Vbeta (60) and Jbeta (13) primers were used in the PCR. Sequenced by immunoSEQ multiplex PCR; TCRdb stores in-frame clones only, minus some. Of some 150,000 clones listed, more than 65% are singletons. This receptor was obtained from a man between 45 and 60 years old in good health and CMV-seropositive. The chain links TRBV27 to TRBJ2-3; 8 nucleotides line up with TRBD2. The specimen sequenced was PBMCs. Written as DNA, the CDR3 is TGTGCCAGCAGTGCATTCTCCGGGACTAGGGGGGCAGATACGCAGTATTTT. Protein sequence: CASSAFSGTRGADTQYF.